This TCR beta chain stems from a study of cytomegalovirus exposure and HLA in healthy donors. The study sampled nominally healthy donors, though unrecorded immune exposures were likely. Concerning this clone itself: Its antigen is unidentified.

General study findings and limits: Earlier analysis yielded a pattern in which most TCR beta V segments were productive about 90% or about 30% of the time. High sensitivity and specificity were reportedly achieved when the classifier diagnosed cytomegalovirus status. Common viral pathogens seemed, in a later analysis, to connect with several of the most significant clusters.

Primers for the PCR totalled 60 Vbeta and 13 Jbeta. TCRdb keeps only in-frame clones here, not all; method: immunoSEQ multiplex PCR. This sample has about 190,000 clones, with over 70% found just once. Trimming took 2 bases from V and 4 from J; bases not matched to a gene: 2. The germline CDR1 and CDR2 sequences are MDHEN and SYDVKM. The CDR3 contains 15 residues. The sequence derives from a woman aged 30 to 39 in good health and CMV-seropositive. The sample comprised PBMCs. V and J are TRBV28 and TRBJ1-6; 7 nucleotides align to TRBD1. As DNA, the CDR3 is TGTGCCAGCAGTTTAAGGGACAGATATAATTCACCCCTCCACTTT. Translating gives CASSLRDRYNSPLHF.